This passage covers 9 T cell receptor beta chains from one sample sequenced in a study of blood T cell repertoires in COVID-19. TCRdb's copy holds only in-frame clones and misses some; the assay was immunoSEQ multiplex PCR. Of 200,000 to 250,000 clones listed, about nine tenths are singletons. Material for sequencing was peripheral blood. The receptors were sampled from a man aged 50 to 59 with acute or convalescent COVID-19.

CDR3 protein: CASVGQGNSPLHF. The CDR3 DNA reads TGTGCCAGCGTGGGACAGGGGAATTCACCCCTCCACTTT. V and J are TRBV25-1 and TRBJ1-6; TRBD1 aligns across 10 bases. CDR3 length equals 13 residues. V shed 8 bases and J 7 bases; nucleotides not matched to a gene: 2. The germline V gene encodes CDR1 MGHDK and CDR2 SYGVNS.

The chain has TRBV6-1 and TRBJ1-2, with no clear D. V lost 2 bases and J 4 bases, leaving 14 bases between the germline ends. CDR1 is MNHNS and CDR2 is SASEGT in the germline V gene. CDR3 size: 15 residues. CDR3: CASSESLSGSYGYTF. CDR3 nucleotides: TGTGCCAGCAGTGAATCCCTATCGGGGAGCTATGGCTACACCTTC.

This clone was detected only once. CDR3 protein: CASRSSGTGGDGYTF. The CDR3 coding sequence is TGTGCCAGTAGATCCTCCGGGACAGGGGGCGATGGCTACACCTTC. The chain links TRBV19 to TRBJ1-2; TRBD1 matches at 12 bases. CDR3 length: 15 amino acids. V lost 6 bases and J lost 6; bases outside the gene matches: 8. Per the germline V gene, CDR1 is LNHDA and CDR2 is SQIVND (reference sequence). The variable domain in full, completed from reference TRBV19 and TRBJ1-2, reads DGGITQSPKYLFRKEGQNVTLSCEQNLNHDAMYWYRQDPGQGLRLIYYSQIVNDFQKGDIAEGYSVSREKKESFPLTVTSAQKNPTAFYLCASRSSGTGGDGYTFGSGTRLTVV.

The rearrangement links TRBV5-4 to TRBJ1-2; D unresolved. The CDR3 has 13 residues. Germline lookup yields CDR1 SGHNT and CDR2 YYREEE (reference sequence). V gave up 4 bases and J gave up 5 bases, with 12 bases separating them. CDR3 sequence reads: CASSLDSVYGYTF. In DNA form, the CDR3 reads TGTGCCAGCAGCCTAGACTCAGTTTATGGCTACACCTTC. Variable domain in full (rest from reference TRBV5-4 and TRBJ1-2): ETGVTQSPTHLIKTRGQQVTLRCSSQSGHNTVSWYQQALGQGPQFIFQYYREEENGRGNFPPRFSGLQFPNYSSELNVNALELDDSALYLCASSLDSVYGYTFGSGTRLTVV.

V gene TRBV18 combines with J gene TRBJ1-5, with D perhaps TRBD1 (6 bases). CDR1 and CDR2 (germline): KGHSH, LQKENI. With 0 bases removed from V and 5 bases from J, the gap between germline ends came to 14 bases. The CDR3 extends over 16 amino acids. CDR3 nucleotide sequence: TGTGCCAGCTCACCACCGGGCAGGGGAGAGGATCAGCCCCAGCATTTT. It translates to CASSPPGRGEDQPQHF.

The rearrangement uses TRBV27 and TRBJ2-5, with 9 bases aligning to TRBD1. Germline-derived CDR1 and CDR2 are MNHEY and SMNVEV (reference sequence). Trimming took 8 bases from V and 4 from J; bases not matched to a gene: 5. The CDR3 has 13 residues. CDR3 DNA sequence: TGTGCCAGCGGACAGGGGTGGAGAGAGACCCAGTACTTC. Translated, it gives CASGQGWRETQYF.

The chain is built from TRBV5-8 and TRBJ2-7, with unresolved D. The CDR3 sequence is 11 residues long. The V gene lost 1 base and the J gene lost 7 bases, with 6 bases spanning the gap. Germline CDR1 is SGHTS and CDR2 is YDEGEE. The CDR3 DNA reads TGTGCCAGCAGCTTGTACGGGGAGCAGTACTTC. It codes for CASSLYGEQYF. The full variable domain, rest sourced from reference TRBV5-8 and TRBJ2-7, is EAGVTQSPTHLIKTRGQQATLRCSPISGHTSVYWYQQALGLGLQFLLWYDEGEERNRGNFPPRFSGRQFPNYSSELNVNALELEDSALYLCASSLYGEQYFGPGTRLTVT.

The chain carries TRBV6-5 and TRBJ2-3, with D maybe TRBD2 (6 bases). This CDR3 region has 15 residues. V lost 5 bases and J lost 3, with 15 bases in between. CDR1 is MNHEY, CDR2 SVGAGI, per germline. The CDR3 is CASSRAGPRTDTQYF. The CDR3 nucleotides read TGTGCCAGCAGTAGAGCGGGCCCTCGGACAGATACGCAGTATTTT.

This clone was found a few times. The CDR3: CASSAFREESPLHF. The DNA of the CDR3 is TGTGCCAGCAGTGCTTTCAGGGAGGAATCACCCCTCCACTTT. V usage is TRBV25-1 and J usage is TRBJ1-6; TRBD1 is a possible D gene (5 bases). Germline CDR1 MGHDK, CDR2 SYGVNS. The CDR3 is made up of 14 amino acids. V lost 4 bases and J 10 bases, leaving 14 bases between the germline ends.